A single sample gave rise to the 8 T cell receptor beta chains below, sequenced in a study of T cell repertoires in cytomegalovirus infection. One entry per CDR3 protein, called by TCRdb with MiXCR from the reads. The sample yields about 180,000 distinct CDR3 sequences, about 18% seen once. Source material: CD8+ T cells from PBMCs. All receptors derive from a human donor in good health (CMV status not recorded). Some clones in this sample may be carry-over from other donors' samples.

About this clonotype: At one boundary the junction diverges from the germline segment, which might be a read error. The chain couples TRBV20-1 to TRBJ1-5; 7 positions match TRBD1. The CDR3 runs to 15 residues. In germline, CDR1 is DFQATT, CDR2 SNEGSKA (reference sequence). CDR3 coding DNA: TGCAGTGCCCAACATCGACAGGGAAGCAGTCAGCCCCAGCATTTT. Translating gives CSAQHRQGSSQPQHF.

About this clonotype itself: A read error may be the cause here, since a much bigger clone is one base away. The J gene is TRBJ1-5, the V gene TRBV7-2; perhaps TRBD1 as D (5 bases). This CDR3 spans 15 amino acids. Germline CDR1 and CDR2: SGHTA and FQGNSA. The CDR3 sequence is CVSSLGAGRSQPQHF. The CDR3 DNA follows: TGTGTCAGCAGCTTAGGGGCAGGGAGGAGTCAGCCCCAGCATTTT.

The chain is built from TRBV7-9 and TRBJ1-4, with no clear D. Germline-derived CDR1 and CDR2 are SEHNR and FQNEAQ (reference sequence). V gave up 4 bases and J gave up 1 base, with 10 bases separating them. The CDR3 has 15 amino acids. CDR3 loop: CASSWVWGTNEKLFF. For the CDR3, the DNA is TGTGCCAGCAGCTGGGTATGGGGAACTAATGAAAAACTGTTTTTT.

The V call is TRBV29-1, the J call TRBJ2-3; 9 positions agree with TRBD2. With V trimmed by 1 base and J by 6 bases, 8 bases remained unmatched. The CDR3 extends over 15 amino acids. Germline-derived CDR1 and CDR2 are SQVTM and ANQGSEA. The CDR3 here is CSVEVSGGPLDTQYF. CDR3 nucleotide sequence: TGCAGCGTTGAAGTTAGCGGGGGCCCCCTCGATACGCAGTATTTT.

The rearrangement joins TRBV7-9 to TRBJ2-3; the match to TRBD2 covers 7 bases. Germline CDR1 is SEHNR and CDR2 is FQNEAQ (reference sequence). This CDR3 spans 15 amino acids. With 5 bases clipped from V and 4 bases from J, the junction kept 9 bases outside the gene matches. The CDR3 protein is CASSRTSEVADTQYF. Here the CDR3 DNA reads TGTGCCAGCAGCAGAACTAGCGAGGTCGCAGATACGCAGTATTTT. The full variable domain, in which reference TRBV7-9 and TRBJ2-3 provide the parts outside the CDR3, is DTGVSQNPRHKITKRGQNVTFRCDPISEHNRLYWYRQTLGQGPEFLTYFQNEAQLEKSRLLSDRFSAERPKGSFSTLEIQRTEQGDSAMYLCASSRTSEVADTQYFGPGTRLTVL.

V and J are TRBV19 and TRBJ1-1; D is uncertain. The V and J ends lost 6 bases and 4 bases respectively, with 6 bases between them. There are 11 residues in the CDR3. The germline V gene has CDR1 LNHDA and CDR2 SQIVND (reference sequence). CDR3 loop: CASSGSTEAFF. DNA for the CDR3: TGTGCCAGTAGCGGGAGCACTGAAGCTTTCTTT.

This clonotype was counted only a few times. The chain combines TRBV28 with TRBJ2-3; D might be TRBD1 (5 bases). Between the trimmed V and J ends, which lost 7 bases and 3 bases, there was a span of 23 bases. Germline-derived CDR1 and CDR2 are MDHEN and SYDVKM. CDR3 length equals 17 residues. The CDR3, as DNA: TGTGCCAGCATACAACCCAGGGTTGGGTCTGGGACAGATACGCAGTATTTT. Translation gives CASIQPRVGSGTDTQYF.

This clonotype was detected a few times. This chain links TRBV11-2 with TRBJ1-1, with 7 bases lining up with TRBD1. CDR3 length: 15 amino acids. V lost 4 bases to trimming and J lost 0 bases; unmatched junction nucleotides: 5. Germline lookup yields CDR1 SGHAT and CDR2 FQNNGV. Here the CDR3 DNA reads TGTGCCAGCAGCTCCTGGGACAGTTTGAACACTGAAGCTTTCTTT. The encoded protein is CASSSWDSLNTEAFF.